At least ten counts were recorded for the clone carrying this T cell receptor beta chain. RNA transcripts gave rise to amplified TCR beta CDR3 regions. Initially, a first-round RT-PCR of the TCR CDR3 employed the HTBI primer set. TCRdb independently ran MiXCR on the multiplex PCR reads; one entry per CDR3 protein. The profile shows approximately 590,000 distinct CDR3 sequences, roughly 14% of them singletons. This sample was taken from a study of T cells in Graves' hyperthyroidism and ophthalmopathy. The germline V gene has CDR1 KGHSH and CDR2 LQKENI. Trimming stripped 3 bases from V and 4 bases from J, with 12 bases between. The CDR3 is 14 residues long. Researchers defined stable Graves' hyperthyroidism as no ophthalmopathy progression within 18 months.

Sequenced sample: blood. V and J are TRBV18 and TRBJ1-1; D uncertain. The sequence was collected from a woman aged 25-40 years with Graves' hyperthyroidism. CDR3 loop: CASSPKGASTEAFF. CDR3 nucleotide sequence: TGTGCCAGCTCACCTAAGGGAGCGAGCACTGAAGCTTTCTTT.